The sample holds a few counts of the clone carrying this TCR beta chain. The data are from a study of blood T cell repertoires in COVID-19. Sequencing used immunoSEQ multiplex PCR; TCRdb keeps in-frame clones, though not all of them. The sample holds more than 110,000 clones, about 88% seen once. Trimming cost V 5 bases and J 3 bases, with 11 bases left between them. This CDR3 spans 14 amino acids. Germline CDR1 and CDR2: SGHRS and YFSETQ. This receptor was obtained from a man between 50 and 59 years old with active or convalescent COVID-19. The chain has TRBV5-1 and TRBJ2-2; the D is unclear. Sequencing was carried out using peripheral blood. The CDR3 protein is CASRETVYTGELFF. The DNA of the CDR3 is TGCGCCAGCAGGGAGACGGTGTACACCGGGGAGCTGTTTTTT.